What follows are 23 T cell receptor beta chains derived from one specimen sequenced in a study of T cells in Graves' hyperthyroidism and ophthalmopathy. RNA transcripts gave rise to amplified TCR beta CDR3 regions. RT-PCR in the first round (using the HTBI primer set) targeted the TCR CDR3. TCRdb recomputed calls from the multiplex PCR reads with MiXCR, one row per CDR3 protein. The top ten hold less than 9.5% of the sample, which has a few hundred thousand distinct CDR3 sequences, around 16% seen once. Sequencing was carried out using blood. Receptors were obtained from a woman in her thirties with Graves' hyperthyroidism.

The chain employs TRBV6-1 and TRBJ2-1; 11 positions match TRBD2. V lost 5 bases, J lost 6 bases, and 15 bases stayed unmatched. CDR3 length: 18 amino acids. Germline V gives CDR1 MNHNS, CDR2 SASEGT. The CDR3 DNA is TGTGCCAGCAGTACCCCTGCCCATAGCGGGAGGGGGATCAATGAGCAGTTCTTC. Protein sequence: CASSTPAHSGRGINEQFF.

This clonotype was picked up many times. The gene calls are TRBV5-1 and TRBJ2-7; TRBD2 matches 12 bases. Germline V gene lookup returns CDR1 SGHRS and CDR2 YFSETQ. The CDR3 is 15 residues long. The V and J ends lost 5 bases and 4 bases, in that order; junction bases with no gene match: 7. The CDR3 loop is CASSPTSGRSYEQYF. The CDR3, as DNA: TGCGCCAGCAGTCCGACTAGCGGGAGATCTTACGAGCAGTACTTC. The variable domain in full, completed from reference TRBV5-1 and TRBJ2-7, reads KAGVTQTPRYLIKTRGQQVTLSCSPISGHRSVSWYQQTPGQGLQFLFEYFSETQRNKGNFPGRFSGRQFSNSRSEMNVSTLELGDSALYLCASSPTSGRSYEQYFGPGTRLTVT.

This clonotype was seen more than once but under ten times. V is TRBV5-6 and J is TRBJ2-7, with 7 bases fitting TRBD1. The V and J ends lost 0 bases and 9 bases, in that order; junction bases with no gene match: 3. CDR1 SGHDT and CDR2 YYEEEE come from the germline V gene. This CDR3 region has 12 residues. CDR3 sequence (DNA): TGTGCCAGCAGCTTGGCCACAGGGGTGCAGTACTTC. This codes for CASSLATGVQYF.

The chain employs TRBV6-1 and TRBJ2-7; 13 bases align to TRBD2. The germline V gene has CDR1 MNHNS and CDR2 SASEGT. This CDR3 contains 19 residues. V gave up 0 bases and J gave up 1 base; unmatched junction bases: 9. The CDR3 coding sequence is TGTGCCAGCAGTGAAGCAAACCAACTAGCGGGAGGGTCGTCCTACGAGCAGTACTTC. It translates to CASSEANQLAGGSSYEQYF.

V gene TRBV20-1 combines with J gene TRBJ2-1; D ambiguous. This CDR3 comprises 12 residues. Between the trimmed V and J ends, which lost 6 bases and 4 bases, there was a span of 10 bases. In germline, CDR1 is DFQATT, CDR2 SNEGSKA (reference sequence). The CDR3 reads CSANSQYNEQFF. In DNA form, the CDR3 reads TGCAGTGCAAACTCACAATACAATGAGCAGTTCTTC.

This clonotype was observed at least ten times. This chain links TRBV6-1 with TRBJ2-1, with TRBD1 matching 9 bases. This CDR3 comprises 14 residues. Germline values: CDR1 MNHNS, CDR2 SASEGT. V gave up 5 bases and J gave up 8 bases; unmatched junction bases: 7. The CDR3 region has the DNA TGTGCCAGCAGTAAACAGGGGGCAGGTGATGAGCAGTTCTTC. It yields the protein CASSKQGAGDEQFF.

At least ten counts were recorded for this clonotype. The chain joins TRBV20-1 to TRBJ2-1; D is perhaps TRBD1 (5 bases). Germline CDR1 and CDR2: DFQATT and SNEGSKA (reference sequence). This CDR3 comprises 13 residues. Trimming pared 6 bases from V and 3 bases from J, leaving 12 bases between. The CDR3 DNA sequence: TGCAGTGCCCCTGTCAGGGACTACAATGAGCAGTTCTTC. Translating gives CSAPVRDYNEQFF.

This clonotype was found many times. The J gene is TRBJ1-1, the V gene TRBV20-1; D is ambiguous. V gave up 0 bases and J gave up 0 bases, with 17 bases separating them. The germline V gene has CDR1 DFQATT and CDR2 SNEGSKA (reference sequence). CDR3 length equals 17 residues. The CDR3 protein is CSAREQGRQIMNTEAFF. DNA for the CDR3: TGCAGTGCTAGAGAACAAGGCCGGCAGATCATGAACACTGAAGCTTTCTTT.

This rearrangement joins TRBV11-2 to TRBJ1-3, with D perhaps matching TRBD1 (6 bases). V dropped 2 bases and J dropped 2 bases, with 16 bases sitting between them. Germline-derived CDR1 and CDR2 are SGHAT and FQNNGV. CDR3 length: 17 residues. The CDR3 sequence: CASSLRAGTTTGNTIYF. CDR3 coding DNA: TGTGCCAGCAGCTTAAGGGCCGGGACAACTACTGGAAACACCATATATTTT.

This clonotype was detected many times. The rearrangement joins TRBV30 to TRBJ1-4; 7 bases line up with TRBD1. Germline loops: CDR1 GTSNPN, CDR2 SVGIG (reference sequence). The CDR3 is made up of 13 amino acids. V dropped 5 bases and J dropped 7; count of bases not matched to a gene: 7. The CDR3 protein is CAWSRDRTEKLFF. The DNA of the CDR3 is TGTGCCTGGTCCCGGGACAGAACTGAAAAACTGTTTTTT. Full variable domain (remainder filled in from reference TRBV30 and TRBJ1-4): SQTIHQWPATLVQPVGSPLSLECTVEGTSNPNLYWYRQAAGRGLQLLFYSVGIGQISSEVPQNLSASRPQDRQFILSSKKLLLSDSGFYLCAWSRDRTEKLFFGSGTQLSVL.

This clonotype showed up just a few times. V and J are TRBV7-9 and TRBJ2-1; 7 bases are a match to TRBD2. Per germline, CDR1 SEHNR and CDR2 FQNEAQ (reference sequence). The V and J ends lost 1 base and 7 bases, in that order; junction bases with no gene match: 7. The CDR3 covers 15 residues. The CDR3 sequence: CASSLGRLALNEQFF. CDR3 DNA: TGTGCCAGCAGCTTAGGGCGACTAGCCCTTAATGAGCAGTTCTTC.

This clonotype has more than one count but fewer than ten. The junction differs from germline at one of its ends, possibly a read error. V is TRBV28 and J is TRBJ2-7, with 12 bases lining up with TRBD2. Germline lookup yields CDR1 MDHEN and CDR2 SYDVKM. This CDR3 has 14 amino acids. In nucleotides, the CDR3 is TGTGCCAGCAGTTTTCTAGCGGGAGGGCCTCCTCTTAACTTC. This encodes CASSFLAGGPPLNF.

This chain joins TRBV30 and TRBJ1-4; 11 bases are shared with TRBD1. The V gene end was trimmed by 3 bases and the J gene end by 7 bases; junction bases not matched to a gene: 1. The length of the CDR3 is 13 residues. The germline CDR1 and CDR2 sequences are GTSNPN and SVGIG (reference sequence). The CDR3 sequence is CAWRGTGGEKLFF. DNA of the CDR3: TGTGCCTGGAGAGGGACAGGGGGTGAAAAACTGTTTTTT.

This clonotype came up many times. This rearrangement joins TRBV11-1 to TRBJ2-1; 13 bases line up with TRBD2. The length of the CDR3 is 18 residues. CDR1 is SGHAT and CDR2 is FQDESV in the germline V gene (reference sequence). V gave up 2 bases and J gave up 0 bases; unmatched junction bases: 4. Here the CDR3 DNA reads TGTGCCAGCAGCTTACCGGGACTAGCGGGAAGCTCCTACAATGAGCAGTTCTTC. Translated: CASSLPGLAGSSYNEQFF.

This clonotype was counted ten times or more. The gene calls are TRBV6-2 or TRBV6-3 and TRBJ2-1, with 8 bases fitting TRBD2. V gave up 2 bases and J gave up 5 bases; unmatched junction bases: 17. CDR1 MNHEY and CDR2 SVGEGT come from the germline V gene. The CDR3 runs 19 residues. The CDR3 spells CASSYRFEAGVAPDNEQFF. The CDR3 nucleotides are TGTGCCAGCAGTTACCGGTTTGAAGCGGGAGTGGCACCCGACAATGAGCAGTTCTTC.

V gene TRBV7-9 combines with J gene TRBJ2-7, with 7 bases that match TRBD2. The ends lost 3 bases at V and 6 bases at J; junction bases unmatched: 5. Germline assignment: CDR1 SEHNR and CDR2 FQNEAQ (reference sequence). The CDR3 length is 13 residues. The CDR3 bases are TGTGCCAGCAGCTTGGGAGGGCGTGTCGAGCAGTACTTC. Amino acid sequence: CASSLGGRVEQYF.

In this sample, this clonotype turned up a few times. The chain employs TRBV20-1 and TRBJ2-7, with TRBD1 matching 10 bases. This CDR3 region has 13 residues. J lost 3 bases, V lost 6 bases, and 5 bases had no gene match. Germline V gives CDR1 DFQATT, CDR2 SNEGSKA (reference sequence). The CDR3 region has the DNA TGCAGTGCCCCGGGGACAGGGGACTACGAGCAGTACTTC. Amino acids: CSAPGTGDYEQYF.

The rearrangement uses TRBV5-1 and TRBJ2-1; 9 bases align to TRBD2. J lost 0 bases, V lost 3 bases, and 7 bases had no gene match. The CDR3 is made up of 17 amino acids. Germline CDR1 is SGHRS and CDR2 is YFSETQ. CDR3 bases: TGCGCCAGCAGCTACGGACTAGCGTCGAACTCCTACAATGAGCAGTTCTTC. Its protein is CASSYGLASNSYNEQFF.

In DNA, the CDR3 is TGTGCCAGCCAACCATATCAGAAACCCTCTGGAAACACCATATATTTT. It encodes CASQPYQKPSGNTIYF. The chain carries TRBV6-1 and TRBJ1-3; D gene uncertain. The V and J ends lost 8 bases and 0 bases respectively, with 17 bases between them. CDR1 is MNHNS and CDR2 is SASEGT in the germline V gene. CDR3 length: 16 amino acids.

The chain carries TRBV9 and TRBJ2-7, with 8 bases that match TRBD1. V was clipped by 8 bases and J by 4 bases; unmatched bases: 11. Per germline, CDR1 SGDLS and CDR2 YYNGEE. This CDR3 spans 14 amino acids. The CDR3 DNA is TGTGCCAGTGCACCTAGGACAGGGTCGTACGAGCAGTACTTC. It translates to CASAPRTGSYEQYF.

This clonotype was seen ten or more times. CDR3 amino acids: CSARKQGFPYEQYF. CDR3 nucleotides: TGCAGTGCTAGAAAACAGGGTTTCCCCTACGAGCAGTACTTC. V gene TRBV20-1 combines with J gene TRBJ2-7, with D maybe TRBD1 (6 bases). V gave up 2 bases and J gave up 2 bases, with 13 bases separating them. CDR1 DFQATT and CDR2 SNEGSKA come from the germline V gene (reference sequence). The CDR3 length is 14 residues.

This clonotype has ten or more counts. V and J are TRBV7-2 and TRBJ2-5; possibly TRBD2 for D (6 bases). V gave up 1 base and J gave up 5 bases, with 11 bases separating them. The CDR3 sequence is 14 residues long. Germline lookup yields CDR1 SGHTA and CDR2 FQGNSA. Written as DNA, the CDR3 is TGTGCCAGCAGCTTAGTAGGAGGGCCTGAGACCCAGTACTTC. This gives the protein CASSLVGGPETQYF.

In its sample, this clonotype was seen many times. This CDR3 reads CASNPRLMNTEAFF. CDR3 bases: TGTGCCAGCAATCCCAGGTTAATGAACACTGAAGCTTTCTTT. The chain joins TRBV19 to TRBJ1-1; D uncertain. CDR3 size: 14 residues. Trimming cost V 9 bases and J 0 bases, with 14 bases left between them. The germline V gene has CDR1 LNHDA and CDR2 SQIVND (reference sequence).